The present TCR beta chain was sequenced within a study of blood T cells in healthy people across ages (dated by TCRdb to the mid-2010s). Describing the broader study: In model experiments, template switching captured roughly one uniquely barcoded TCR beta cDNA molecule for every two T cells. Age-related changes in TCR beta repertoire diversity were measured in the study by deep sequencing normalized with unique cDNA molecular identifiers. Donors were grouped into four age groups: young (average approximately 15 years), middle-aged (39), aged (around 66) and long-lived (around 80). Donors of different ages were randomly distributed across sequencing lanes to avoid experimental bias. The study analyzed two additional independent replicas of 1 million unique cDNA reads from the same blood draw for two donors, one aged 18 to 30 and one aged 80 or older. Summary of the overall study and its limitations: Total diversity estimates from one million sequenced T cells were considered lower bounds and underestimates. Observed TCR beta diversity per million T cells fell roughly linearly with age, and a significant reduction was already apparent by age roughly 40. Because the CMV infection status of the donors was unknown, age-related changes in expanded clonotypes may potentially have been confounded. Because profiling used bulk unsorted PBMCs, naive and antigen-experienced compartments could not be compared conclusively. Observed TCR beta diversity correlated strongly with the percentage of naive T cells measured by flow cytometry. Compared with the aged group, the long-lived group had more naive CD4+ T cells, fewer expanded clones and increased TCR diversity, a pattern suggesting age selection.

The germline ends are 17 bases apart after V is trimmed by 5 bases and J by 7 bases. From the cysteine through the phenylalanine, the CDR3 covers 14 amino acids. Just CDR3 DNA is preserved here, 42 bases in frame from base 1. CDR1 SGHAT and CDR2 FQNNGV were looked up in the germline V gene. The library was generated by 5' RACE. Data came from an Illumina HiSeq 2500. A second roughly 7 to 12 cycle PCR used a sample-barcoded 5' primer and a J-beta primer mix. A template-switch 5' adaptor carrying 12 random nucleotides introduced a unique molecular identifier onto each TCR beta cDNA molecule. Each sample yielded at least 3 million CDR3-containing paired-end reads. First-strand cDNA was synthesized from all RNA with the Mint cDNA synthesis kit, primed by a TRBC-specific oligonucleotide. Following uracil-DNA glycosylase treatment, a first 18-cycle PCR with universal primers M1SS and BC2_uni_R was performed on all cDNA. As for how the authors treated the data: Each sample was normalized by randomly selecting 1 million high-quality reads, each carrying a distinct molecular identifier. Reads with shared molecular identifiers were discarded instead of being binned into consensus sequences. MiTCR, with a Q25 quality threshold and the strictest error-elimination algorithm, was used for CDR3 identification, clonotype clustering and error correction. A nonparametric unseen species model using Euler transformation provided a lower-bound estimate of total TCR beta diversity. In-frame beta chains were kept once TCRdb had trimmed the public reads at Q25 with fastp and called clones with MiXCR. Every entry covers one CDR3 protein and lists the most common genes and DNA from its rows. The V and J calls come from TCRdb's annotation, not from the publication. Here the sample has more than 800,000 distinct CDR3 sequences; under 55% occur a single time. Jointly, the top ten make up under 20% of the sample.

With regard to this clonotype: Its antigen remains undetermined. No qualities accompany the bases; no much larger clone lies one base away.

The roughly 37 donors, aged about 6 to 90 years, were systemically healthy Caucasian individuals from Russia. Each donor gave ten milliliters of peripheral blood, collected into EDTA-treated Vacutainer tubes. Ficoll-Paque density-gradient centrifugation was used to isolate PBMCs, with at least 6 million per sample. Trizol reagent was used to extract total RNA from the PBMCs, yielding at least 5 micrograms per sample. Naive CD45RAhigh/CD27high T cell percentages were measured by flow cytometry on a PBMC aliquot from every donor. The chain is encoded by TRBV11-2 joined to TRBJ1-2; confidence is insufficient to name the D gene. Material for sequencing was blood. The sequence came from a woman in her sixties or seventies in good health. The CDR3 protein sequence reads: CASSRGSGQTGYTF. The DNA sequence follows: TGTGCCAGCAGCCGAGGGTCGGGTCAAACTGGCTACACCTTC.